The rows below give T cell receptor beta chains drawn from one sample of a study of T cell changes during pregnancy in multiple sclerosis. Produced via immunoSEQ multiplex PCR; TCRdb's table is partial and in-frame only. The profile covers about 60,000 clones, with under 95% appearing a single time and roughly 0.19% taken by the ten largest. The source was CD4+ T cells from peripheral blood mononuclear cells, collected in the second trimester of pregnancy. The receptors here all came from a female donor with multiple sclerosis, enrolled in a pregnancy study. Each CDR3 is given with its conserved first and last residue. A D gene is named only where the DNA matches it firmly.

J	D	V	DNA	CDR3
TRBJ1-4	NA	TRBV5-1	TGCGCCAGCTCCCACGATAGAGGCTTTGGTGAAAAACTGTTTTTT	CASSHDRGFGEKLFF
TRBJ1-4	NA	TRBV19	TGTGCCAGTAGTATGATAGGGGCAACTAATGAAAAACTGTTTTTT	CASSMIGATNEKLFF
TRBJ2-5	NA	TRBV28	TGTGCCAGCAGTTTAGGGGTGGGAGTGCCGGAGACCCAGTACTTC	CASSLGVGVPETQYF
TRBJ1-2	NA	TRBV9	TGTGCCAGCAGCGCAAACGGGATTTATGGCTACACCTTC	CASSANGIYGYTF
TRBJ1-3	NA	TRBV5-1	TGCGCCAGCAGCTTGGCGTCGAGCCATAAAGGAAACACCATATATTTT	CASSLASSHKGNTIYF
TRBJ2-3	NA	TRBV5-8	TGTGCCAGCAGCAGGACACCTAGCACAGATACGCAGTATTTT	CASSRTPSTDTQYF
TRBJ1-2	NA	TRBV28	TGTGCCAGCGCTAGCCGGAACTATGGCTACACCTTC	CASASRNYGYTF
TRBJ2-7	TRBD2	TRBV2	TGTGCCAGCAAGACTAGCGGGGGTGGCTACGAGCAGTACTTC	CASKTSGGGYEQYF
TRBJ2-5	TRBD2	TRBV7-2	TGTGCCAGCAGCTTAGCGGGGCGGGGGAGAGAGGAGACCCAGTACTTC	CASSLAGRGREETQYF
TRBJ1-6	NA	TRBV11-2	TGTGCCAGCAGCCCACGGGGGGGTGGACTGAGCTCCTATAATTCACCCCTCCACTTT	CASSPRGGGLSSYNSPLHF
TRBJ2-7	NA	TRBV18	TGTGCCAGCTCACCCGGGACACCCTACGAGCAGTACTTC	CASSPGTPYEQYF
TRBJ2-7	TRBD1	TRBV5-1	TGCGCCAGCAGCCACCGACAGGGATCCTACGAGCAGTACTTC	CASSHRQGSYEQYF
TRBJ2-1	NA	TRBV19	TGTGCCAGTACCTATCGGGCAGGGTTCCACAATGAGCAGTTCTTC	CASTYRAGFHNEQFF
TRBJ1-3	NA	TRBV5-4	TGTGCCAGCAGCGCGGGATTGGGACGGAGCTCTGGAAACACCATATATTTT	CASSAGLGRSSGNTIYF
TRBJ2-1	TRBD2	TRBV7-2	TGTGCCAGCAGCTTAAGCGCAGCGGGATATTACAATGAGCAGTTCTTC	CASSLSAAGYYNEQFF
TRBJ1-4	NA	TRBV6-5	TGTGCCAGCAGACCGCTAGAGGGCGGGAGGGAAAAACTGTTTTTT	CASRPLEGGREKLFF
TRBJ2-1	TRBD2	TRBV6-6	TGTGCCAGCAGTAGCGGGGGTCCCTACAATGAGCAGTTCTTC	CASSSGGPYNEQFF
TRBJ2-1	TRBD2	TRBV7-2	TGTGCCAGCAGCCCGGGACTAGCGGGGGGTGGGGAGCAGTTCTTC	CASSPGLAGGGEQFF
TRBJ1-6	TRBD1	TRBV5-1	TGCGCCAGCAGCTTGGTGGCAGGGGGCGCACGGTCACCCCTCCACTTT	CASSLVAGGARSPLHF